One and the same sample provided the 16 T cell receptor beta chains below, sequenced in a study of OX40 agonist ivuxolimab in advanced cancers. Sequencing used immunoSEQ multiplex PCR; TCRdb keeps in-frame clones, though not all of them. Of 70,000 or so clones listed, roughly 85% are singletons. This specimen was CD4+ or CD8+ T cells sorted from blood, taken in a trial of the OX40 agonist ivuxolimab. Source of these receptors: an adult with an advanced solid tumor such as melanoma, head and neck, liver or kidney cancer.

The chain links TRBV6-6 to TRBJ1-5; D not certain. CDR1 MNHNY and CDR2 SVGAGI come from the germline V gene (reference sequence). The CDR3 has 15 residues. The V and J ends lost 7 bases and 1 base respectively, with 14 bases between them. The CDR3 region is CASTPGMWSNQPQHF. Here the CDR3 DNA reads TGTGCCAGCACGCCGGGGATGTGGAGCAATCAGCCCCAGCATTTT.

The chain's CDR3 is CASSSVHGETQYF. The CDR3, as DNA: TGTGCCAGCAGCTCGGTCCACGGGGAGACCCAGTACTTC. V usage is TRBV7-2 and J usage is TRBJ2-5; D is unclear. The CDR3 is 13 residues long. The V gene's germline CDR1 is SGHTA and CDR2 FQGNSA. V was clipped by 4 bases and J by 5 bases, with 11 bases between them. Full variable domain (rest looked up from reference TRBV7-2 and TRBJ2-5): GAGVSQSPSNKVTEKGKDVELRCDPISGHTALYWYRQSLGQGLEFLIYFQGNSAPDKSGLPSDRFSAERTGGSVSTLTIQRTQQEDSAVYLCASSSVHGETQYFGPGTRLLVL.

J is TRBJ2-1 and V is TRBV29-1, with TRBD1 matching 7 bases. Germline V CDR1 and CDR2: SQVTM, ANQGSEA. V was clipped by 5 bases and J by 4 bases; unmatched bases: 11. This CDR3 is built from 15 residues. This CDR3 reads CSVPPRGGPYNEQFF. The CDR3 region has the DNA TGCAGCGTTCCCCCGCGAGGGGGCCCTTACAATGAGCAGTTCTTC.

The chain has TRBV18 and TRBJ1-1; 7 positions match TRBD1. V trimming: 3 bases; J trimming: 1 base; junction bases outside the gene matches: 2. Germline assignment: CDR1 KGHSH and CDR2 LQKENI. This CDR3 region has 14 residues. As DNA, the CDR3 is TGTGCCAGCTCACCTCGACAGGGGAACACTGAAGCTTTCTTT. As protein: CASSPRQGNTEAFF.

This rearrangement joins TRBV27 to TRBJ2-7; D uncertain. V was trimmed by 10 bases and J by 5 bases, leaving 18 bases between them. The CDR3 length is 13 residues. Germline V gene lookup returns CDR1 MNHEY and CDR2 SMNVEV (reference sequence). The CDR3 region has the DNA TGTGCCATGCTGGTCACAAAATCTGACGAGCAGTACGTC. Protein product: CAMLVTKSDEQYV.

The CDR3 region is CAWSVWETQYF. CDR3 nucleotide sequence: TGTGCCTGGAGTGTATGGGAGACCCAGTACTTC. V usage is TRBV30 and J usage is TRBJ2-5; no clear D gene. Germline-derived CDR1 and CDR2 are GTSNPN and SVGIG (reference sequence). There are 11 residues in the CDR3. The germline V and J ends were trimmed by 0 bases and 5 bases, with 4 bases remaining between them.

This chain joins TRBV11-1 and TRBJ2-1; D is possibly TRBD2 (6 bases). CDR1 SGHAT and CDR2 FQDESV come from the germline V gene (reference sequence). Trimming cost V 4 bases and J 0 bases, with 10 bases left between them. This CDR3 has 15 residues. CDR3 protein: CASSSIADSYNEQFF. DNA of the CDR3: TGTGCCAGCAGCTCTATAGCGGACTCCTACAATGAGCAGTTCTTC.

V is TRBV5-3 and J is TRBJ2-1, with 9 bases matching TRBD1. TRBV5-3 is an ORF; its function is uncertain. The CDR3 has 15 amino acids. V shed 4 bases, J shed 3 bases, and the junction held 5 bases outside the gene matches. DNA for the CDR3: TGTGCCAGAAGCACCCCGGGACAGGGCTACAATGAGCAGTTCTTC. It specifies CARSTPGQGYNEQFF.

This chain joins TRBV7-2 and TRBJ2-3; 9 bases match TRBD2. This CDR3 contains 16 residues. Germline values: CDR1 SGHTA, CDR2 FQGNSA. J lost 4 bases, V lost 0 bases, and 5 bases had no gene match. The CDR3 DNA is TGTGCCAGCAGCTTAGCGCCACTAGCGGGTCCAGATACGCAGTATTTT. This sequence encodes CASSLAPLAGPDTQYF.

The genes are TRBV18 and TRBJ2-7, with D perhaps TRBD1 (5 bases). The germline gives CDR1 KGHSH, CDR2 LQKENI. Trimming removed 4 bases from V and 1 base from J, with 14 bases in between. This CDR3 has 15 amino acids. The DNA for the CDR3 is TGTGCCAGCTCACACATGGACACGCCATCCTACGAGCAGTACTTC. This encodes CASSHMDTPSYEQYF.

The rearrangement uses TRBV20-1 and TRBJ2-5; the D is unclear. Germline V gene lookup returns CDR1 DFQATT and CDR2 SNEGSKA (reference sequence). This CDR3 region has 11 residues. Trimming removed 0 bases from V and 2 bases from J, with 1 base in between. The CDR3 region has the DNA TGCAGTGCTAGAGATCAAGAGACCCAGTACTTC. This sequence encodes CSARDQETQYF.

This clone appeared a few times. J is TRBJ1-6 and V is TRBV7-2; no reliable D call. CDR1 SGHTA and CDR2 FQGNSA come from the germline V gene. Trimming stripped 5 bases from V and 10 bases from J, with 12 bases between. The CDR3 runs to 13 residues. CDR3 nucleotide sequence: TGTGCCAGCAGCCCAGCCGCGGGATCACCCCTCCACTTT. Protein sequence: CASSPAAGSPLHF.

Here the CDR3 DNA reads TGTGCCAGCTCACGCCGGGGCGGAACGAACACCGGGGAGCTGTTTTTT. Translation gives CASSRRGGTNTGELFF. The chain recombines TRBV18 with TRBJ2-2, with D perhaps TRBD1 or TRBD2 (5 bases each). Germline assignment: CDR1 KGHSH and CDR2 LQKENI. V lost 4 bases and J lost 0, with 12 bases in between. CDR3 size: 16 residues.

The chain combines TRBV7-9 with TRBJ1-1; 8 bases map to TRBD1. Germline V gene data show CDR1 as SEHNR and CDR2 as FQNEAQ (reference sequence). This CDR3 region has 14 residues. The junction had 6 bases not matched to a gene; V was cut back by 6 bases and J by 3 bases. CDR3 DNA sequence: TGTGCCAGCAGAGCACAGACAGGGGACACTGAAGCTTTCTTT. Amino acids: CASRAQTGDTEAFF.

The chain links TRBV7-3 to TRBJ2-5; TRBD2 matches at 10 bases. This CDR3 is 15 amino acids long. Germline CDR1 reads SGHTA; CDR2 reads FQGTGA. J gave up 5 bases and V 5 bases, and 8 bases lay outside the gene matches. Written as DNA, the CDR3 is TGTGCCAGCAGCCGATCGAGCGGGGGGGCCGAGACCCAGTACTTC. This sequence encodes CASSRSSGGAETQYF.

V and J are TRBV28 and TRBJ2-3, with D maybe TRBD1 (7 bases). Between the trimmed V and J ends, which lost 4 bases and 4 bases, there was a span of 15 bases. Per the germline V gene, CDR1 is MDHEN and CDR2 is SYDVKM. The CDR3 has 15 residues. The CDR3 nucleotides are TGTGCCAGCAGTTCCGCGACAGGGAGGCCAGATACGCAGTATTTT. It specifies CASSSATGRPDTQYF.